These T cell receptor beta chains were read from a single sample in a study of blood T cell repertoires in COVID-19. Profiled with immunoSEQ multiplex PCR; TCRdb holds only in-frame clones, not every one. The data hold 180,000 or so clones, with 86% observed a single time. Sequences were obtained from peripheral blood. The receptors stem from a young man with acute or convalescent COVID-19. The CDR3 runs from the conserved cysteine through the conserved F or W. A D gene is named only where the DNA matches it firmly. Some rows mark clone size as missing; the rest say once, few, many or name a class of expanded clone.

clone_size	d_call	v_call	j_call	cdr3_nt	cdr3_aa
once	.	TRBV14	TRBJ1-1	TGTGCCAGCAGCCCAACGGGGAGGATGAGTACTGAAGCTTTCTTT	CASSPTGRMSTEAFF
once	TRBD2	TRBV7-8	TRBJ2-1	TGTGCCAGCAGCTTAGTGAGGCGGGGGAGCTCCTACAATGAGCAGTTCTTC	CASSLVRRGSSYNEQFF
.	.	TRBV29-1	TRBJ2-1	TGCAGCGTTCCTTCGGCGGGAAATGAGCAGTTCTTC	CSVPSAGNEQFF
.	.	TRBV5-6	TRBJ1-4	TGTGCCAGCAACAGGGTTTCTAATGAAAAACTGTTTTTT	CASNRVSNEKLFF
.	.	TRBV7-2	TRBJ1-2	TGTGCCAGCAGCCTCCCCGAAGGAGGGTTTGGCTATGGCTACACCTTC	CASSLPEGGFGYGYTF
.	TRBD2	TRBV4-1	TRBJ2-2	TGCGCCAGCAGCCCCACAGCCGAGCGGGGGGGCGGCGGGGAGCTGTTTTTT	CASSPTAERGGGGELFF
.	.	TRBV7-9	TRBJ1-5	TGTGCCAGCAGCTTAGGCGGGTACAGCAATCAGCCCCAGCATTTT	CASSLGGYSNQPQHF
.	.	TRBV30	TRBJ1-6	TGTGCCTGGAGTGCGGGACTAGGTAATTCACCCCTCCACTTT	CAWSAGLGNSPLHF
.	TRBD1	TRBV25-1	TRBJ2-7	TGTGCCAGCAGTGAATGGGGACAGGGGGCTTATAACGAGCAGTACTTC	CASSEWGQGAYNEQYF
.	TRBD1	TRBV5-1	TRBJ1-5	TGCGCCAGCAGCCAAGACAGGGGACAGCCCCAGCATTTT	CASSQDRGQPQHF
.	TRBD1	TRBV3-1/TRBV3-2	TRBJ1-4	TGTGCCAGCAGCCAACCGGGACAGGGAGCCGAAAAACTGTTTTTT	CASSQPGQGAEKLFF
.	.	TRBV3-1/TRBV3-2	TRBJ2-2	TGTGCCAGCTGCGGGGCGGGCGGGGAGCTGTTTTTT	CASCGAGGELFF
.	.	TRBV19	TRBJ2-7	TGTGCCAGTAGCCGAGGGGGAATCGACGAGCAGTACTTC	CASSRGGIDEQYF
.	TRBD1	TRBV7-9	TRBJ2-7	TGTGCCAGCAGGCCTGCGACCGGGACAGGACACTACGAGCAGTACTTC	CASRPATGTGHYEQYF
.	.	TRBV6-5	TRBJ1-2	TGTGCCACCCTGGGAGGAGGAGGCTACACCTTC	CATLGGGGYTF
.	TRBD1	TRBV5-6	TRBJ2-3	TGTGCCAGCAGCTTGGACAGGGGAGCATCAGATACGCAGTATTTT	CASSLDRGASDTQYF
.	TRBD2	TRBV24-1	TRBJ2-5	TGTGCCACCAGTCCTCTAGCGGGGGAAGAGACCCAGTACTTC	CATSPLAGEETQYF
.	.	TRBV18	TRBJ2-7	TGTGCCAGCTCACCCTCAACAGTTAACCTATACGAGCAGTACTTC	CASSPSTVNLYEQYF
few	TRBD2	TRBV9	TRBJ2-5	TGTGCCAGCAGCTACGGACTAGCGCAAGAGACCCAGTACTTC	CASSYGLAQETQYF
.	TRBD1	TRBV18	TRBJ1-1	TGTGCCAGCTCACTTCAAGGACAGGGGAACACTGAAGCTTTCTTT	CASSLQGQGNTEAFF
.	.	TRBV25-1	TRBJ1-6	TGTGCCAGCAGAACACCCGACGGGGGTGGGTCACCCCTCCACTTT	CASRTPDGGGSPLHF
.	TRBD1	TRBV28	TRBJ1-2	TGTGCCAGCAGTTCAGCGACAGGGGGCGCAGGCTATGGCTACACCTTC	CASSSATGGAGYGYTF